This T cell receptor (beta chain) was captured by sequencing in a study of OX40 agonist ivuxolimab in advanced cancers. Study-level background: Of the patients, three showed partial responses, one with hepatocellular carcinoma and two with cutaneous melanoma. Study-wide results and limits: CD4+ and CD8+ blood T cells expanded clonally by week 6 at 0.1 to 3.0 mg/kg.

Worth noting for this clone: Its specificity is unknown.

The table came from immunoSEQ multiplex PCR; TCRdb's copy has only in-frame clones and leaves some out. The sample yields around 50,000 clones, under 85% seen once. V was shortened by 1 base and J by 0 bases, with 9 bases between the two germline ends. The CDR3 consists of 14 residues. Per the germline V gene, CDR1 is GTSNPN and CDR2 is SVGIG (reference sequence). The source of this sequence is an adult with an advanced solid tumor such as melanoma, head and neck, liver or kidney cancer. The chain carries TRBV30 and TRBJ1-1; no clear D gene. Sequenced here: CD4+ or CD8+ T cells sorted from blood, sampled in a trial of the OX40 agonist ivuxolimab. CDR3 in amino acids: CAWSEYSLNTEAFF. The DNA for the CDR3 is TGTGCCTGGAGTGAGTACAGCTTGAACACTGAAGCTTTCTTT.